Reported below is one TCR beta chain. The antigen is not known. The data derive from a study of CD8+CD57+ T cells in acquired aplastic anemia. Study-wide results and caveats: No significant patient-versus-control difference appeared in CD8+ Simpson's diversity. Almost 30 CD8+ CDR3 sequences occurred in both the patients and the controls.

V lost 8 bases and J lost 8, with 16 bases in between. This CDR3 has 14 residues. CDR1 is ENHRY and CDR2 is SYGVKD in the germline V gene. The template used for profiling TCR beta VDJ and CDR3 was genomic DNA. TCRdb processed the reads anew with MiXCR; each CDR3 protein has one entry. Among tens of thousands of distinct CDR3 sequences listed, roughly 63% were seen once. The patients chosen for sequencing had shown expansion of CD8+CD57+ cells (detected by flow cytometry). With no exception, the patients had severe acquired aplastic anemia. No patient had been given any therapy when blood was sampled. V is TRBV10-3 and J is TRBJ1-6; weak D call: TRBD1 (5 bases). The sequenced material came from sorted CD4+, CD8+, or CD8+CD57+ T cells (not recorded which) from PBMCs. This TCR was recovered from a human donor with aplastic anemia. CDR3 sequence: CAIGARGDDSPLHF. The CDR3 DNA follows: TGTGCCATCGGGGCGCGGGGTGATGATTCACCCCTCCACTTT.